These 10 T cell receptor beta chains share one sample of origin, sequenced in a study of shared clonotypes between healthy human individuals. TCRdb keeps only in-frame clones here, not all; method: immunoSEQ multiplex PCR. The sample includes 1 million to 1.3 million clones, about four fifths of them seen just once. The material sequenced was memory CD4+ T cells from PBMCs. Subset noted: CD45RA-negative fraction. Every receptor here comes from a man aged 18 to 30 in good health. Some clones in this sample may be carry-over from other donors' samples.

V and J are TRBV2 and TRBJ2-7; D perhaps matches TRBD1 (6 bases). This CDR3 comprises 14 residues. V lost 4 bases and J lost 0, with 10 bases in between. Per germline, CDR1 SNHLY and CDR2 FYNNEI. The CDR3 loop reads CASSGQEYSYEQYF. In DNA, the CDR3 is TGTGCCAGCAGTGGACAGGAATACTCCTACGAGCAGTACTTC.

The rearrangement joins TRBV5-1 to TRBJ1-1, with 8 bases aligning to TRBD1. The CDR3 spans 15 residues. V was clipped by 0 bases and J by 4 bases; unmatched bases: 5. CDR1 is SGHRS, CDR2 YFSETQ, per germline. CDR3 nucleotide sequence: TGCGCCAGCAGCTTGGACAGGGGGATGGGCACTGAAGCTTTCTTT. The encoded protein is CASSLDRGMGTEAFF.

The gene calls are TRBV4-3 and TRBJ2-7, with 7 bases identical to TRBD2. Germline V gene data show CDR1 as LGHNA and CDR2 as YSLEER. The ends lost 1 base at V and 3 bases at J; junction bases unmatched: 9. The CDR3 runs 16 residues. CDR3 region: CASSQGRMSSGYEQYF. Written as DNA, the CDR3 is TGCGCCAGCAGCCAAGGGCGTATGTCTAGCGGCTACGAGCAGTACTTC.

The chain employs TRBV4-3 and TRBJ1-2, with 7 nucleotides matching TRBD1. J gave up 5 bases and V 0 bases, and 9 bases lay outside the gene matches. The CDR3 totals 16 residues. Per the germline V gene, CDR1 is LGHNA and CDR2 is YSLEER. CDR3 nucleotide sequence: TGCGCCAGCAGCCAAGAACTGACAGGGCGGGAATATGGCTACACCTTC. The encoded protein is CASSQELTGREYGYTF.

This rearrangement joins TRBV7-9 to TRBJ2-5; unclear D gene. Trimming left V 2 bases short and J 2 bases short, with 9 bases between. The CDR3 loop spans 14 amino acids. Germline V lookup: CDR1 SEHNR, CDR2 FQNEAQ (reference sequence). CDR3 nucleotide sequence: TGTGCCAGCAGCTTAAGGGCAGCACAAGAGACCCAGTACTTC. This sequence encodes CASSLRAAQETQYF.

The J gene is TRBJ1-3, the V gene TRBV5-6; possibly TRBD1 for D (6 bases). Germline V lookup: CDR1 SGHDT, CDR2 YYEEEE. The CDR3 contains 19 residues. V lost 1 base to trimming and J lost 0 bases, with 20 bases between them. The CDR3 spells CASSLLGHQPYHSGNTIYF. In DNA form, the CDR3 reads TGTGCCAGCAGCTTGTTGGGACACCAACCGTACCACTCTGGAAACACCATATATTTT.

Details on this clone: The junction differs from germline at one of its ends, possibly a read error. The same CDR3 is also encoded by other DNA sequences in this sample. V gene TRBV20-1 combines with J gene TRBJ2-1, with 8 bases aligning to TRBD2. CDR3 length: 10 amino acids. Germline CDR1 reads DFQATT; CDR2 reads SNEGSKA (reference sequence). CDR3 sequence reads: CSGVYNEQFF. CDR3 sequence (DNA): TGTAGCGGGGTCTACAATGAGCAGTTCTTC.

This sequence joins TRBV30 and TRBJ2-7; D gene ambiguous. Germline values: CDR1 GTSNPN, CDR2 SVGIG (reference sequence). The CDR3 extends over 10 amino acids. V was shortened by 2 bases and J by 7 bases, with 6 bases between the two germline ends. DNA for the CDR3: TGTGCCTGGAGTTTGGGAGAGCAGTACTTC. The encoded protein is CAWSLGEQYF.

This clone appeared a few times. The chain couples TRBV5-5 to TRBJ1-3; D gene uncertain. The germline V gene has CDR1 SGHKS and CDR2 YYEKEE (reference sequence). V gave up 0 bases and J gave up 0 bases, with 7 bases separating them. CDR3 length: 15 amino acids. CDR3 nucleotide sequence: TGTGCCAGCAGCTTGGGGTTGAGCTCTGGAAACACCATATATTTT. As protein: CASSLGLSSGNTIYF.

The chain couples TRBV27 to TRBJ2-1, with D unclear. CDR1 MNHEY and CDR2 SMNVEV come from the germline V gene (reference sequence). There are 10 residues in the CDR3. V was pared by 10 bases and J by 8 bases, with 9 bases between. The CDR3 spells CATGPYEQFF. CDR3 sequence (DNA): TGTGCCACCGGGCCTTATGAGCAGTTCTTC.